This T cell receptor beta chain was captured by sequencing in a study of blood T cell repertoires in COVID-19. Study-level background: Some COVID-19 samples were acute and others convalescent; all came from the United States, Italy and Spain. Sources were T cells, B-cell-depleted T cells, or PBMCs; the material itself was cDNA or gDNA.

V lost 3 bases and J lost 2, with 15 bases in between. CDR3 length equals 16 residues. From germline, CDR1 is WNHNN and CDR2 SYGVQD (reference sequence). This clone is a singleton in its sample. In the original analysis: Amplification of reference gene primers was used by the study to estimate nucleated cell counts. The assay was immunoSEQ multiplex PCR, and TCRdb's table has in-frame clones only and misses some. That table gives V, J and clone size, and the DNA gave D and trimming. The sample includes 200,000 to 250,000 clones, approximately 83% of them seen just once. This TCR came from a man aged 30-40 years who had recovered from COVID-19. Source material: peripheral blood. This chain connects TRBV10-1 to TRBJ2-3; D possibly corresponds to TRBD2 (5 bases). In DNA, the CDR3 is TGCGCCAGCAGTGAAGGAGGCGTTTGGAACACAGATACGCAGTATTTT. It encodes CASSEGGVWNTDTQYF.